What follows describes a single T cell receptor beta chain. Its antigen is undetermined. A quantitative 5'-RACE method, one with molecular barcodes, was used to make TCR beta libraries. TCRdb re-called the 5' RACE reads with MiXCR, one entry per CDR3 protein. The sample has approximately 300,000 distinct CDR3 sequences, roughly 20% seen once. V was trimmed by 2 bases and J by 2 bases, leaving 10 bases between them. CDR1 is MDHEN and CDR2 is SYDVKM in the germline V gene. This CDR3 is built from 14 residues. These data come from a study of CD8 T cells in ankylosing spondylitis. General study points: Typical of ankylosing spondylitis blood, it appeared, was a TCR beta motif of fewer than ten highly homologous variants. CD8+ by phenotype, disease-linked clones were relatively rare in peripheral blood.

The TCR sequence derives from a female donor with ankylosing spondylitis or in good health (not recorded which). Material: blood, either unsorted or a sorted T cell fraction (not recorded which). The V and J genes are TRBV28 and TRBJ2-7; D is possibly TRBD1 or TRBD2 (5 bases each). The CDR3 coding sequence is TGTGCCAGCAGTTTAATAGGGGACCCCTACGAGCAGTACTTC. Its protein product is CASSLIGDPYEQYF.